The 32 T cell receptor beta chains listed next were all sequenced from one sample in a study of blood T cell repertoires in COVID-19. Only in-frame clones appear in the TCRdb table, and some are missing; sequencing was by immunoSEQ multiplex PCR. Altogether about 250,000 clones are present, approximately 88% being singletons, with the ten largest covering under 8%. Sequencing was performed on peripheral blood. The receptors shown here come from a woman aged 30 to 39 with COVID-19, enrolled during active disease.

This rearrangement joins TRBV9 to TRBJ1-1, with a possible D match to TRBD1 (6 bases). The germline CDR1 and CDR2 sequences are SGDLS and YYNGEE. V lost 4 bases, J lost 1 base, and 20 bases lay in between. This CDR3 spans 17 amino acids. The CDR3 DNA follows: TGTGCCAGCAGCTCAGAGCCAGCTCCGGGACAGAACACTGAAGCTTTCTTT. Translated: CASSSEPAPGQNTEAFF. Filled out from reference TRBV9 and TRBJ1-1, the complete variable domain reads DSGVTQTPKHLITATGQRVTLRCSPRSGDLSVYWYQQSLDQGLQFLIQYYNGEERAKGNILERFSAQQFPDLHSELNLSSLELGDSALYFCASSSEPAPGQNTEAFFGQGTRLTVV.

The chain combines TRBV5-1 with TRBJ1-1, with a possible D match to TRBD1 (5 bases). The CDR3 loop spans 14 amino acids. The V and J ends lost 1 base and 1 base respectively, with 8 bases between them. Germline lookup yields CDR1 SGHRS and CDR2 YFSETQ. The CDR3 protein is CASSLFGQNTEAFF. CDR3 DNA sequence: TGCGCCAGCAGCTTGTTTGGACAGAACACTGAAGCTTTCTTT.

The V and J genes are TRBV18 and TRBJ1-2, with unresolved D. Per the germline V gene, CDR1 is KGHSH and CDR2 is LQKENI. The CDR3 sequence is 13 residues long. The germline V and J ends were trimmed by 0 bases and 0 bases, with 2 bases remaining between them. The CDR3 spells CASSPPSNYGYTF. CDR3 coding DNA: TGTGCCAGCTCACCACCCTCTAACTATGGCTACACCTTC.

V usage is TRBV6-6 and J usage is TRBJ2-3; 10 nucleotides agree with TRBD1. CDR3 length: 16 amino acids. The germline V gene encodes CDR1 MNHNY and CDR2 SVGAGI (reference sequence). Germline trimming cut 6 bases from V and 5 bases from J; bases unmatched to any gene: 11. The CDR3 nucleotides are TGTGCCAGCAGGCCCCCCGGGACAGGGGCCGGAGATACGCAGTATTTT. Its translation is CASRPPGTGAGDTQYF.

The chain carries TRBV5-1 and TRBJ2-3, with 7 bases identical to TRBD2. CDR1 and CDR2 (germline): SGHRS, YFSETQ. The CDR3 has 17 amino acids. V gave up 7 bases and J gave up 0 bases; unmatched junction bases: 14. The CDR3 is CASRYGRETLSTDTQYF. CDR3 in DNA: TGCGCCAGCCGGTATGGGCGGGAGACCCTTAGCACAGATACGCAGTATTTT. Complete variable domain (other parts from reference TRBV5-1 and TRBJ2-3): KAGVTQTPRYLIKTRGQQVTLSCSPISGHRSVSWYQQTPGQGLQFLFEYFSETQRNKGNFPGRFSGRQFSNSRSEMNVSTLELGDSALYLCASRYGRETLSTDTQYFGPGTRLTVL.

This sequence joins TRBV7-2 and TRBJ1-5; TRBD1 is a possible D gene (6 bases). V was shortened by 6 bases and J by 3 bases, with 12 bases between the two germline ends. Germline V gene lookup returns CDR1 SGHTA and CDR2 FQGNSA. This CDR3 comprises 14 residues. This CDR3 is CASSSDRLNQPQHF. The CDR3 nucleotides read TGTGCCAGCAGTTCTGACAGGCTCAATCAGCCCCAGCATTTT.

Here the CDR3 reads CASSPDRGNQPQHF. CDR3 DNA sequence: TGTGCCAGCTCACCAGACAGGGGGAATCAGCCCCAGCATTTT. The chain links TRBV18 to TRBJ1-5; 9 bases map to TRBD1. The CDR3 consists of 14 residues. Germline loops: CDR1 KGHSH, CDR2 LQKENI. V lost 2 bases to trimming and J lost 4 bases; unmatched junction nucleotides: 0. Full variable domain (remainder filled in from reference TRBV18 and TRBJ1-5): NAGVMQNPRHLVRRRGQEARLRCSPMKGHSHVYWYRQLPEEGLKFMVYLQKENIIDESGMPKERFSAEFPKEGPSILRIQQVVRGDSAAYFCASSPDRGNQPQHFGDGTRLSIL.

The J gene is TRBJ2-5, the V gene TRBV19; TRBD2 agrees at 10 bases. This CDR3 comprises 18 residues. Trimming at V came to 4 bases and at J to 1 base, leaving 12 bases not matched to a gene. Germline assignment: CDR1 LNHDA and CDR2 SQIVND (reference sequence). CDR3 DNA sequence: TGTGCCAGTAGTACCTACCCTCTAGCGGGAGACTTCCAAGAGACCCAGTACTTC. Translation gives CASSTYPLAGDFQETQYF.

V is TRBV11-2 and J is TRBJ2-3, with 11 bases matching TRBD2. Per the germline V gene, CDR1 is SGHAT and CDR2 is FQNNGV. There are 15 residues in the CDR3. V trimming: 3 bases; J trimming: 5 bases; junction bases outside the gene matches: 4. In nucleotides, the CDR3 is TGTGCCAGCAGCTTTAGCGGGAGGGAGGGAGATACGCAGTATTTT. It is translated as CASSFSGREGDTQYF. The full variable domain, its missing parts supplied by reference TRBV11-2 and TRBJ2-3, is EAGVAQSPRYKIIEKRQSVAFWCNPISGHATLYWYQQILGQGPKLLIQFQNNGVVDDSQLPKDRFSAERLKGVDSTLKIQPAKLEDSAVYLCASSFSGREGDTQYFGPGTRLTVL.

This clone was counted many times. V is TRBV11-2 and J is TRBJ2-2; D uncertain. This CDR3 spans 14 amino acids. The germline V gene has CDR1 SGHAT and CDR2 FQNNGV. Trimming removed 1 base at V and 7 bases at J, with 10 bases between. The CDR3 spells CASSLGRGGGELFF. As DNA, the CDR3 is TGTGCCAGCAGCTTAGGGCGCGGTGGCGGGGAGCTGTTTTTT.

V is TRBV7-2 and J is TRBJ1-3, with D possibly being TRBD1 (6 bases). Trimming removed 5 bases at V and 1 base at J, with 15 bases between. Per the germline V gene, CDR1 is SGHTA and CDR2 is FQGNSA. CDR3 length equals 16 residues. CDR3 sequence: CASSTDRFRSGNTIYF. Written as DNA, the CDR3 is TGTGCCAGCAGCACGGACAGATTCAGATCTGGAAACACCATATATTTT.

The chain uses TRBV20-1 and TRBJ2-1; TRBD2 matches 10 bases. Germline CDR1 reads DFQATT; CDR2 reads SNEGSKA (reference sequence). The J segment lost 4 bases and the V segment lost 3 bases, leaving 6 bases of the junction unmatched. This CDR3 is built from 15 residues. The CDR3 loop reads CSASAAGGFYNEQFF. CDR3 coding DNA: TGCAGTGCTAGTGCAGCGGGGGGGTTTTACAATGAGCAGTTCTTC.

The chain combines TRBV9 with TRBJ2-3; TRBD2 is a possible D gene (6 bases). This CDR3 spans 17 amino acids. Between the trimmed V and J ends, which lost 0 bases and 3 bases, there was a span of 17 bases. Germline V gene lookup returns CDR1 SGDLS and CDR2 YYNGEE. As DNA, the CDR3 is TGTGCCAGCAGCGTAGGACTAGAGGGAGGTGGGACAGATACGCAGTATTTT. This encodes CASSVGLEGGGTDTQYF.

This chain uses TRBV9 with TRBJ2-1; TRBD2 aligns across 10 bases. The V and J ends lost 0 bases and 6 bases, in that order; junction bases with no gene match: 6. The CDR3 loop spans 16 amino acids. Looked up from germline, CDR1 is SGDLS and CDR2 is YYNGEE. CDR3 DNA sequence: TGTGCCAGCAGCGTAGTCGGTTTAGCGGGGGGCAATGAGCAGTTCTTC. Translation: CASSVVGLAGGNEQFF.

The chain combines TRBV28 with TRBJ2-7; 8 bases match TRBD1. This CDR3 comprises 16 residues. Trimming took 5 bases from V and 7 from J; bases not matched to a gene: 16. The germline gives CDR1 MDHEN, CDR2 SYDVKM. DNA for the CDR3: TGTGCCAGCAGTCAGACAGGGGAAAGAGTGTCGGATGAGCAGTACTTC. This translates into CASSQTGERVSDEQYF.

The rearrangement links TRBV10-1 to TRBJ2-1; 7 bases are shared with TRBD1. CDR1 and CDR2 from the germline V gene are WNHNN and SYGVQD (reference sequence). This CDR3 has 16 amino acids. V was clipped by 3 bases and J by 3 bases; unmatched bases: 8. CDR3 protein: CASSETGAPGYNEQFF. The CDR3 nucleotides read TGCGCCAGCAGTGAAACAGGGGCTCCAGGCTACAATGAGCAGTTCTTC.

The V gene is TRBV10-1, the J gene TRBJ1-4, with D possibly TRBD1 on 6 matching bases. This CDR3 is built from 14 residues. Germline CDR1 and CDR2: WNHNN and SYGVQD (reference sequence). Trimming pared 6 bases from V and 7 bases from J, leaving 15 bases between. The CDR3 coding sequence is TGCGCCAGCAGCCCCGGGACATCGGGTGAAAAACTGTTTTTT. Protein sequence: CASSPGTSGEKLFF.

CDR3 coding DNA: TGCGCCAGCAGCCAAGCCTCTGGCTACACCTTC. Residues: CASSQASGYTF. The genes are TRBV4-1 and TRBJ1-2; no reliable D call. This CDR3 contains 11 residues. CDR1 is MGHRA and CDR2 is YSYEKL in the germline V gene. The germline V and J ends were trimmed by 1 base and 7 bases, with 4 bases remaining between them.

The V call is TRBV24-1, the J call TRBJ2-7, with unresolved D. The V gene lost 8 bases and the J gene lost 2 bases, with 15 bases spanning the gap. The CDR3 covers 14 residues. From germline, CDR1 is KGHDR and CDR2 SFDVKD. As DNA, the CDR3 is TGTGCCACCACCGGCGGTTGTTGGGCCTACGAGCAGTACGTC. Translated: CATTGGCWAYEQYV.

The CDR3 is CASSPRVSYGYTF. The CDR3 nucleotides read TGCGCCAGCAGTCCACGAGTCTCCTATGGCTACACCTTC. The genes are TRBV4-1 and TRBJ1-2; D gene ambiguous. Germline CDR1 is MGHRA and CDR2 is YSYEKL. Trimming took off 6 bases at V and 4 bases at J, with 12 bases between the two ends. The CDR3 has 13 amino acids.

The CDR3, as DNA: TGTGCCAGCAGTGAAGTCCTTAAGGAGAGTAATGAAAAACTGTTTTTT. Encoded protein: CASSEVLKESNEKLFF. The chain joins TRBV25-1 to TRBJ1-4; unclear D gene. The V gene's germline CDR1 is MGHDK and CDR2 SYGVNS. The CDR3 length is 16 residues. V lost 2 bases to trimming and J lost 4 bases, with 14 bases between them. Complete variable domain (other parts from reference TRBV25-1 and TRBJ1-4): EADIYQTPRYLVIGTGKKITLECSQTMGHDKMYWYQQDPGMELHLIHYSYGVNSTEKGDLSSESTVSRIRTEHFPLTLESARPSHTSQYLCASSEVLKESNEKLFFGSGTQLSVL.

The chain couples TRBV27 to TRBJ1-2, with unresolved D. The CDR3 sequence is 15 residues long. Per germline, CDR1 MNHEY and CDR2 SMNVEV (reference sequence). The V gene lost 2 bases and the J gene lost 0 bases, with 10 bases spanning the gap. This CDR3 is CASSLGTKANYGYTF. CDR3 sequence (DNA): TGTGCCAGCAGTTTAGGTACAAAAGCTAACTATGGCTACACCTTC.

This rearrangement joins TRBV28 to TRBJ2-2, with 7 bases matching TRBD2. V lost 5 bases, J lost 3 bases, and 3 bases stayed unmatched. CDR3 length equals 14 residues. Germline CDR1 reads MDHEN; CDR2 reads SYDVKM. In DNA form, the CDR3 reads TGTGCCAGCAGTGGGGGGGTTCACACCGGGGAGCTGTTTTTT. Protein sequence: CASSGGVHTGELFF. The full variable domain, rest sourced from reference TRBV28 and TRBJ2-2, is DVKVTQSSRYLVKRTGEKVFLECVQDMDHENMFWYRQDPGLGLRLIYFSYDVKMKEKGDIPEGYSVSREKKERFSLILESASTNQTSMYLCASSGGVHTGELFFGEGSRLTVL.

The rearrangement uses TRBV4-3 and TRBJ2-3; a weak D match, TRBD2 (6 bases). CDR3 length equals 14 residues. Between the trimmed V and J ends, which lost 6 bases and 0 bases, there was a span of 10 bases. Germline assignment: CDR1 LGHNA and CDR2 YSLEER. For the CDR3, the DNA is TGCGCCAGCAGTCCTAGCGTTAGCACAGATACGCAGTATTTT. Its protein product is CASSPSVSTDTQYF.

J is TRBJ1-4 and V is TRBV4-1; D gene ambiguous. The CDR3 is made up of 14 amino acids. With 6 bases removed from V and 5 bases from J, the gap between germline ends came to 13 bases. Germline CDR1 MGHRA, CDR2 YSYEKL. The CDR3 loop reads CASSLGVGNEKLFF. CDR3 DNA sequence: TGCGCCAGCAGTCTCGGGGTCGGAAATGAAAAACTGTTTTTT.

The chain recombines TRBV11-2 with TRBJ2-2; the match to TRBD1 covers 10 bases. The V gene end was trimmed by 1 base and the J gene end by 6 bases; junction bases not matched to a gene: 5. From germline, CDR1 is SGHAT and CDR2 FQNNGV. The CDR3 totals 16 residues. For the CDR3, the DNA is TGTGCCAGCAGCTTAGTCTCCGGGACAGGGGCCGGGGAGCTGTTTTTT. This translates into CASSLVSGTGAGELFF.

V gene TRBV7-6 combines with J gene TRBJ1-3; the match to TRBD1 covers 8 bases. Germline CDR1 reads SGHVS; CDR2 reads FNYEAQ. The V gene end was trimmed by 1 base and the J gene end by 2 bases; junction bases not matched to a gene: 4. The CDR3 extends over 16 amino acids. CDR3: CASSLVGRGPGNTIYF. CDR3 nucleotide sequence: TGTGCCAGCAGCTTAGTGGGCAGGGGGCCTGGAAACACCATATATTTT. Full variable domain (rest looked up from reference TRBV7-6 and TRBJ1-3): GAGVSQSPRYKVTKRGQDVALRCDPISGHVSLYWYRQALGQGPEFLTYFNYEAQQDKSGLPNDRFSAERPEGSISTLTIQRTEQRDSAMYRCASSLVGRGPGNTIYFGEGSWLTVV.

The rearrangement joins TRBV21-1 to TRBJ1-3; TRBD1, as called in the table, went unchecked against the DNA. TRBV21-1 is listed as a pseudogene. This CDR3 is 16 amino acids long. CDR3 coding DNA: TGTGCCAGCATTGCCCCAGGGGATTCCTCTGGAAACACCATATATTTT. It yields the protein CASIAPGDSSGNTIYF.

The chain couples TRBV25-1 to TRBJ1-1; D is unclear. This CDR3 is 14 amino acids long. V was cut by 5 bases and J by 2 bases, with 12 bases left in between. Per the germline V gene, CDR1 is MGHDK and CDR2 is SYGVNS. CDR3 in DNA: TGTGCCAGCAGTTTAGCCCCAAGTAACACTGAAGCTTTCTTT. This sequence encodes CASSLAPSNTEAFF.

This sequence joins TRBV29-1 and TRBJ1-1; D remains unclear. Trimming pared 3 bases from V and 1 base from J, leaving 6 bases between. This CDR3 has 12 residues. CDR1 and CDR2 from the germline V gene are SQVTM and ANQGSEA. In DNA form, the CDR3 reads TGCAGCGTTGAGGGGAGGAACACTGAAGCTTTCTTT. This gives the protein CSVEGRNTEAFF.

This clone was seen only once. The chain uses TRBV2 and TRBJ2-1; 14 nucleotides match TRBD2. The germline CDR1 and CDR2 sequences are SNHLY and FYNNEI. Trimming took 5 bases from V and 8 from J; bases not matched to a gene: 2. The CDR3 covers 14 residues. Here the CDR3 reads CASSTGLAGDEQFF. CDR3 nucleotides: TGTGCCAGCAGTACGGGACTAGCGGGGGATGAGCAGTTCTTC.

The V call is TRBV6-2 or TRBV6-3, the J call TRBJ2-2, with a possible D match to TRBD1 (6 bases). V lost 2 bases and J 3 bases, leaving 13 bases between the germline ends. The CDR3 is made up of 16 amino acids. CDR1 is MNHEY, CDR2 SVGEGT, per germline. The CDR3 loop is CASSYVGGVDTGELFF. CDR3 coding DNA: TGTGCCAGCAGTTACGTTGGGGGCGTGGACACCGGGGAGCTGTTTTTT.